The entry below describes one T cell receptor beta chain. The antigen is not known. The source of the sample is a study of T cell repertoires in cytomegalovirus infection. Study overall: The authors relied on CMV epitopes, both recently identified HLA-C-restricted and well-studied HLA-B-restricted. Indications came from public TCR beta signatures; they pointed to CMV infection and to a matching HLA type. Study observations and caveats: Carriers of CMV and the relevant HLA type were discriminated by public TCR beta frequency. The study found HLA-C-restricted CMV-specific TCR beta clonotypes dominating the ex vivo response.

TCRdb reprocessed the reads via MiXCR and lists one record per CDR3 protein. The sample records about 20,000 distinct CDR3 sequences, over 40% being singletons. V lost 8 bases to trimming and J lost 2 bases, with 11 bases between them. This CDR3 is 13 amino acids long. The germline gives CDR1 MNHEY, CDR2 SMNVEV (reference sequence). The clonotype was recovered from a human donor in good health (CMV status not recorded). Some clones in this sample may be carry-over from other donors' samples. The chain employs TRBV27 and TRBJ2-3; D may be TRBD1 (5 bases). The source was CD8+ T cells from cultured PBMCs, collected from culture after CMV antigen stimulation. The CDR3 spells CASWRTSTDTQYF. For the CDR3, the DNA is TGTGCCAGCTGGCGGACATCCACAGATACGCAGTATTTT.